What follows is one T cell receptor delta chain and its context. This clone has more than one count but fewer than ten. The target of this receptor is not known. A much bigger clone sits one base away, suggesting this may be a read error. The same treatment, consisting of spiramycin and/or pyrimethamine plus sulfadiazine plus folinic acid, was given to mothers of infected and uninfected infants alike. Every infant, whether infected or uninfected, was delivered at term after more than 37 weeks of gestation. About 1.1 mL of blood was processed into PBMCs by Lymphoprep gradient centrifugation, then cryopreserved in liquid nitrogen and shipped to Belgium. After thawing, the PBMCs were labeled with Zombie NIR viability dye and stained with antibodies against CD3, TCR gammadelta, Vgamma9 and Vdelta2. CD3+ TCRgammadelta+ T cells were sorted on a FACSAria III with a mean purity of nearly 99%. The RNeasy Micro Kit was used to isolate RNA from about 10,000 sorted gammadelta T cells per sample. Infants were born to mothers enrolled with primary T. gondii infection during pregnancy. Infant peripheral blood was collected at an outpatient microbiology and virology center in Pavia, Italy.

The data were obtained in a study of Vγ9Vδ2 T cells in congenital toxoplasmosis (dated by TCRdb to about 2021). Background on the whole study: The diagnosis of congenital toxoplasmosis relied on IgG, IgM and IgA serology, Western blot and an in-house interferon-gamma release assay. In this study, researchers looked at the gamma and delta chain CDR3 repertoires of sorted blood gammadelta T cells, comparing infants congenitally infected with T. gondii against uninfected infants. TCR sequencing covered roughly five infected and approximately 11 uninfected infants at 2 months, plus 3 infected and 4 uninfected infants at 1 year. Repertoires were sequenced from infants at 2 months after birth and at 1 year of age.

Sequences TSESDYY (CDR1) and QEAYKQQN (CDR2) are obtained from the germline V gene. CDR3 length: 19 amino acids, cysteine to phenylalanine. The retained sequence is limited to the CDR3, 57 bases, with the frame set at the first base. General study outcomes and caveats: Two months was the earliest age with enough suitable sample material for TCR repertoire analysis, so newborn repertoires were not sequenced. Germline-encoded fetal-type TRDV2 CDR3 sequences seemed more prevalent in infected than uninfected approximately 2-month-old infants, suggesting an in utero expansion footprint. At 2 months, infected infants appeared to have fewer N additions in TRGV9 and TRDV2 CDR3s than uninfected infants, particularly in TRDV2-TRDJ1 sequences. Repertoire differences between infected and uninfected infants were less clearly seen at 1 year of age than at 2 months. High prevalence of a public TRGV9 clonotype was observed in both infected and uninfected infants.

Using SuperScript II, cDNA was generated through template-switch reverse transcription, with TRGC- and TRDC-specific primers combined in a single tube. The TRGC primer was designed to bind both the TRGC1 and TRGC2 constant genes. The KAPA Real-Time Library Amplification Kit was used for TRG and TRD amplification, and AMPure XP bead purification was performed between steps. Illumina sequencing adapters were added by index PCR using the Nextera XT Index Kit. An Illumina MiSeq running the V2 300 kit was used to sequence the TRG and TRD amplicons, producing 150 bp paired-end reads. Concerning the study's data processing: Before any further analysis, FastQC version 0.11.8 was used to check read quality. Reads were aligned to GenBank TRG or TRD reference genes, and CDR3 sequences were built with MiXCR version 3.0.3. Default MiXCR settings were used, apart from assembling TRDD gene segments from 3 instead of 5 consecutive nucleotides. N additions, CDR3 length, J segment length and clonotype sharing between samples were all calculated using VDJtools version 1.2.1. CDR3 sequences that were out of frame or contained stop codons were left out of the analysis. Infant repertoires were compared for overlap with previously published fetal, cord blood and adult blood Vgamma9Vdelta2 repertoires. Via CATT, TCRdb reprocessed the public reads, and rows with identical DNA were then joined. These V and J calls are TCRdb output, not the study's own analysis. Within this sample are about 790 delta-chain clones, with less than 15% of them counted one time only. 14% to 15% of the sample lies in the top ten.

This receptor was obtained from a child younger than 10 born to a mother with Toxoplasma gondii infection during pregnancy, either congenitally infected or uninfected (not recorded which). The V and J segments used are TRAV38-2/DV8 and TRDJ1; the central 7 bases match TRDD3. Sequencing was carried out using gamma-delta T cells from blood. The CDR3 is CAYRSAGGWGFLYTDKPIF. DNA sequence: TGTGCTTATAGGAGCGCAGGGGGCTGGGGGTTTCTTTACACCGATAAACCCATCTTT.